These 15 T cell receptor beta chains were all obtained from the same sample, sequenced in a study of T cell responses to AZD1222 COVID-19 vaccine. Clones were read by immunoSEQ multiplex PCR, and TCRdb kept only the in-frame ones, dropping some. The sample includes 100,000 to 150,000 clones, 75% to 90% of them seen just once. The material sequenced was peripheral blood, taken on day 0 of AZD1222 vaccination. All receptors derive from an adult in good health.

This sequence joins TRBV11-3 and TRBJ2-2; tentatively, D is TRBD1 (5 bases). Germline CDR1 SGHNT, CDR2 YENEEA. V shed 4 bases and J shed 4 bases, with 10 bases lying between them. The CDR3 totals 14 residues. DNA of the CDR3: TGTGCCAGCAGCTCCAGGGTGGGCACCGGGGAGCTGTTTTTT. Residues: CASSSRVGTGELFF.

This chain joins TRBV6-5 and TRBJ1-5; perhaps TRBD1 as D (5 bases). The length of the CDR3 is 13 residues. Germline CDR1 is MNHEY and CDR2 is SVGAGI. With 5 bases removed from V and 8 bases from J, the gap between germline ends came to 13 bases. CDR3 in amino acids: CASSRQYGEPQHF. The CDR3 nucleotides read TGTGCCAGCAGTCGACAGTACGGAGAGCCCCAGCATTTT.

V is TRBV7-9 and J is TRBJ2-3; possibly TRBD1 for D (6 bases). The CDR3 is 14 amino acids. Germline CDR1 and CDR2: SEHNR and FQNEAQ (reference sequence). V was clipped by 5 bases and J by 5 bases, with 14 bases between them. CDR3 in DNA: TGTGCCAGCAGCCCAGTGCAGGGGAAAGATACGCAGTATTTT. As protein: CASSPVQGKDTQYF.

The chain uses TRBV4-2 and TRBJ2-1; tentative D call: TRBD1 (7 bases). The germline V gene encodes CDR1 LGHNA and CDR2 YNFKEQ. This CDR3 spans 16 amino acids. Between the trimmed V and J ends, which lost 5 bases and 0 bases, there was a span of 14 bases. The CDR3 protein is CASSVGGTASYNEQFF. The CDR3 DNA is TGTGCCAGCAGCGTCGGCGGGACAGCCTCCTACAATGAGCAGTTCTTC.

This sequence joins TRBV30 and TRBJ1-1; D call uncertain. Germline assignment: CDR1 GTSNPN and CDR2 SVGIG (reference sequence). Trimming removed 4 bases from V and 1 base from J, with 13 bases in between. This CDR3 has 14 amino acids. The CDR3 is CAWNSRVGNTEAFF. CDR3 nucleotides: TGTGCCTGGAACTCTCGGGTTGGGAACACTGAAGCTTTCTTT.

V usage is TRBV30 and J usage is TRBJ2-2; a possible D gene is TRBD1 (6 bases). The germline V gene encodes CDR1 GTSNPN and CDR2 SVGIG (reference sequence). V was clipped by 3 bases and J by 4 bases, with 12 bases between them. This CDR3 spans 14 amino acids. CDR3: CAWRAEGGTGELFF. The CDR3 nucleotides read TGTGCCTGGAGGGCCGAAGGGGGCACCGGGGAGCTGTTTTTT.

V and J are TRBV18 and TRBJ2-7; no clear D. The V gene lost 0 bases and the J gene lost 5 bases, with 8 bases spanning the gap. The CDR3 is 13 amino acids. CDR1 KGHSH and CDR2 LQKENI come from the germline V gene. The CDR3 DNA is TGTGCCAGCTCACCACCGATGGGGAACGAGCAGTACTTC. Amino acid sequence: CASSPPMGNEQYF. Full variable domain (outside the CDR3, taken from reference TRBV18 and TRBJ2-7): NAGVMQNPRHLVRRRGQEARLRCSPMKGHSHVYWYRQLPEEGLKFMVYLQKENIIDESGMPKERFSAEFPKEGPSILRIQQVVRGDSAAYFCASSPPMGNEQYFGPGTRLTVT.

The rearrangement uses TRBV21-1 and TRBJ1-6. TRBV21-1 is classified as a pseudogene. The CDR3 contains 24 residues. DNA for the CDR3: TGTGCCAGCAGCAATTTAAGTCTGGGGCCCCCGGGGTATAATTCACCCCTCCACTACCCACCCCTCCACTTT. Protein product: CASSNLSLGPPGYNSPLHYPPLHF.

The chain combines TRBV11-3 with TRBJ2-1, with TRBD1 as a possible D gene (5 bases). Germline loops: CDR1 SGHNT, CDR2 YENEEA. This CDR3 comprises 14 residues. V was clipped by 3 bases and J by 5 bases, with 11 bases between them. The CDR3 loop is CASSLISGNNEQFF. The CDR3 DNA follows: TGTGCCAGCAGCTTGATTTCAGGGAACAATGAGCAGTTCTTC.

This chain uses TRBV2 with TRBJ2-3, with 11 bases lining up with TRBD2. V shed 1 base, J shed 3 bases, and the junction held 0 bases outside the gene matches. The CDR3 contains 15 residues. Germline V CDR1 and CDR2: SNHLY, FYNNEI. CDR3 in DNA: TGTGCCAGCAGTGAAGGGACTAGCGGGACAGATACGCAGTATTTT. Its protein is CASSEGTSGTDTQYF.

This chain links TRBV28 with TRBJ1-5; the D is unclear. Germline V gene lookup returns CDR1 MDHEN and CDR2 SYDVKM. V dropped 4 bases and J dropped 0 bases, with 10 bases sitting between them. The CDR3 length is 15 residues. The CDR3, as DNA: TGTGCCAGCAGTTCAACGGCTTTTAGCAATCAGCCCCAGCATTTT. Encoded protein: CASSSTAFSNQPQHF.

The chain recombines TRBV4-3 with TRBJ1-4; TRBD1 matches 7 bases. Germline CDR1 LGHNA, CDR2 YSLEER. CDR3 length: 20 amino acids. With V trimmed by 4 bases and J by 4 bases, 21 bases remained unmatched. The CDR3 DNA follows: TGCGCCAGCAGCCTAAAGGTTACTAGTTCGTTCAGGGGGATTAATGAAAAACTGTTTTTT. This gives the protein CASSLKVTSSFRGINEKLFF.

The CDR3 loop is CASSLGQGNHYEQFF. The CDR3 bases are TGTGCCAGCAGTTTAGGGCAGGGTAATCACTATGAGCAGTTCTTC. This chain links TRBV28 with TRBJ2-1, with D perhaps TRBD1 (5 bases). V shed 2 bases and J shed 8 bases, with 16 bases lying between them. This CDR3 spans 15 amino acids. The germline gives CDR1 MDHEN, CDR2 SYDVKM.

This rearrangement joins TRBV5-1 to TRBJ2-1; 7 nucleotides agree with TRBD1. The CDR3 runs 15 residues. CDR1 and CDR2 (germline): SGHRS, YFSETQ. V was pared by 4 bases and J by 7 bases, with 11 bases of the junction left unmatched. The CDR3 coding sequence is TGCGCCAGCAGCCAAACAGGGGTGGGTAGAAATGAGCAGTTCTTC. Residues: CASSQTGVGRNEQFF.

V and J are TRBV4-3 and TRBJ2-1; TRBD2 matches 7 bases. The CDR3 runs 15 residues. Germline lookup yields CDR1 LGHNA and CDR2 YSLEER. Trimming at V came to 4 bases and at J to 7 bases, leaving 10 bases not matched to a gene. The CDR3 DNA follows: TGCGCCAGCAGCCGGGAGCGGGGTGTGAGGAATGAGCAGTTCTTC. Its protein product is CASSRERGVRNEQFF.